This T cell receptor beta chain was documented in a study of blood T cell repertoires in COVID-19. For the study at large: The United States, Italy and Spain provided the acute and convalescent COVID-19 samples. The analysed material was cDNA or gDNA that came from T cells, B-cell-depleted T cells, or PBMCs.

The CDR3 length is 12 residues. V dropped 10 bases and J dropped 5 bases, with 10 bases sitting between them. The germline V gene encodes CDR1 KGHDR and CDR2 SFDVKD. The count of this clone is one. Original data processing: Reference gene primer amplification in the assay estimated nucleated cell counts. Produced via immunoSEQ multiplex PCR; TCRdb's table is partial and in-frame only. V and J calls and clone size are copied from that table; D and trimming were computed from the DNA. The sample has about 110,000 clones, 60% to 85% seen once. The chain has TRBV24-1 and TRBJ2-2; TRBD1 is a possible D gene (5 bases). Sequencing was performed on peripheral blood. The TCR comes from a human donor in a cohort sampled during active or convalescent COVID-19. CDR3 sequence (DNA): TGTGCCACAGGGGCATCGACCGGGGAGCTGTTTTTT. It is translated as CATGASTGELFF.